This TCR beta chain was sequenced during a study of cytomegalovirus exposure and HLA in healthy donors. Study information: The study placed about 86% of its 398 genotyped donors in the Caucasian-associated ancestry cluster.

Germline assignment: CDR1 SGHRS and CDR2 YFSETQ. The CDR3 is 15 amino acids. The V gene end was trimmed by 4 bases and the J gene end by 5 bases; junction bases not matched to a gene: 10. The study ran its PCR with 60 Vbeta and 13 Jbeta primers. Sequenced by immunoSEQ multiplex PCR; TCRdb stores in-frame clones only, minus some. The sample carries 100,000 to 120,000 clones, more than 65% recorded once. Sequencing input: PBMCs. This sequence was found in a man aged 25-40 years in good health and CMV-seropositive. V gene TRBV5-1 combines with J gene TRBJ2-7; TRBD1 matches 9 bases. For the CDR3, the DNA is TGCGCCAGCAGCCCCACGGGACAGGGTTTAAACGAGCAGTACTTC. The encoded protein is CASSPTGQGLNEQYF. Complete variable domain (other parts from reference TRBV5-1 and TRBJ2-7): KAGVTQTPRYLIKTRGQQVTLSCSPISGHRSVSWYQQTPGQGLQFLFEYFSETQRNKGNFPGRFSGRQFSNSRSEMNVSTLELGDSALYLCASSPTGQGLNEQYFGPGTRLTVT.